This T cell receptor (beta chain) was identified during a study of technical replicates of blood from a handful of donors. V was cut by 4 bases and J by 5 bases, with 15 bases left in between. The germline CDR1 and CDR2 sequences are SGHNT and YYREEE (reference sequence). The CDR3 extends over 14 amino acids. Data came from immunoSEQ multiplex PCR; TCRdb stores just in-frame clones and leaves some out. In the table there are about 71,000 clones, 88% of which are singletons. This receptor was taken from a human donor in good health. Some clones in this sample may be carry-over from other donors' samples. The chain has TRBV5-4 and TRBJ2-5, with a weak D call TRBD2 (6 bases). The sequenced sample consisted of PBMCs. The CDR3 loop is CASSPTSGGETQYF. Here the CDR3 DNA reads TGTGCCAGCAGCCCGACTAGTGGCGGCGAGACCCAGTACTTC.